The sequence of this T cell receptor (beta chain) was determined in a study of CD8+ T cells in alopecia areata. Study outcomes and limitations: Persistence in scalp and blood during tofacitinib was observed for many expanded lesional clones. Association of baseline CD8+ expansion with response is uncertain owing to one nonresponder.

The sample holds a few counts of this clone. The antigen is not known. Germline loops: CDR1 SGHTA, CDR2 FQGNSA. Trimming removed 5 bases at V and 0 bases at J, with 16 bases between. The CDR3 is made up of 16 amino acids. Treatment specified: oral pan-JAK inhibitor, 5-10 mg twice daily. RNA was extracted and reverse transcribed into cDNA as the sequencing template. Here immunoSEQ multiplex PCR was the method, and the copy in TCRdb shows in-frame clones only, minus some. The sample has about 200,000 clones, more than 55% seen once. Sequences were derived from CD4+ T cells sorted from blood, sampled between weeks 49 and 50, from a patient treated with tofacitinib. The chain combines TRBV7-2 with TRBJ1-2; no reliable D call. The sequence came from a human donor with alopecia areata. This chain's CDR3 is CASSPRRASSNYGYTF. CDR3 nucleotides: TGTGCCAGCAGCCCCAGGAGGGCGTCGTCTAACTATGGCTACACCTTC.